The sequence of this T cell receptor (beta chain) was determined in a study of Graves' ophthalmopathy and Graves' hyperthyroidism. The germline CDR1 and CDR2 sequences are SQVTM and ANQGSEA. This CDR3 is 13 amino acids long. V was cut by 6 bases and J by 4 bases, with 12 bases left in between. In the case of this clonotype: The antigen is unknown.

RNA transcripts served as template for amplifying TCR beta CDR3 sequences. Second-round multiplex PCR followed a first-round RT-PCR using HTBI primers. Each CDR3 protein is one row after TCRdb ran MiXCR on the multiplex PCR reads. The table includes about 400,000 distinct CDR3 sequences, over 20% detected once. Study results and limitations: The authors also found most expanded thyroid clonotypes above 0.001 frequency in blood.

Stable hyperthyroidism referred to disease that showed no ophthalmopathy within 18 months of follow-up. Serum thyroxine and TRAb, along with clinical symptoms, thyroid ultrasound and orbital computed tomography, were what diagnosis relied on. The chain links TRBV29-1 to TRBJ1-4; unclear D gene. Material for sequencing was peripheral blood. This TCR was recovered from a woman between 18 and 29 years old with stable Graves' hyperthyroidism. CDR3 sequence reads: CSVFAGDNEKLFF. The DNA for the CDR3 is TGCAGCGTCTTTGCCGGGGATAATGAAAAACTGTTTTTT.